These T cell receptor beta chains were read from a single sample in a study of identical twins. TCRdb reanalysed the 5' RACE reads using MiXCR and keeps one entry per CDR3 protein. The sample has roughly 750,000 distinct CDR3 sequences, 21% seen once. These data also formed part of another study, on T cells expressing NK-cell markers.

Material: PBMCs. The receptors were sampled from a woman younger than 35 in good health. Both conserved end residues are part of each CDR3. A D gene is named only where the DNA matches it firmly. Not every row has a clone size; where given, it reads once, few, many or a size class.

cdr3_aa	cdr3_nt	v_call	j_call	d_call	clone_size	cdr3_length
CASSPTGAGVNDEQFF	TGCGCCAGCAGCCCGACGGGAGCGGGAGTTAACGATGAGCAGTTCTTC	TRBV4-1	TRBJ2-1	TRBD2	.	16
CASSPPVADPYNEQFF	TGTGCCAGCTCACCACCAGTCGCGGATCCCTACAATGAGCAGTTCTTC	TRBV18	TRBJ2-1	.	.	16
CASSLAGQVLLYGYTF	TGTGCCAGCAGTCTGGCCGGACAGGTTCTCCTCTATGGTTACACCTTC	TRBV12-3/TRBV12-4	TRBJ1-2	TRBD1	.	16
CASSFRVGDTQYF	TGTGCCAGCAGCTTCCGCGTTGGAGATACGCAGTATTTT	TRBV7-2	TRBJ2-3	.	.	13
CASSVGPLGLVYNEQFF	TGTGCCAGCAGCGTAGGGCCGCTAGGTCTAGTGTACAATGAGCAGTTCTTC	TRBV9	TRBJ2-1	.	.	17
CSAGFRGTEAFF	TGCAGTGCTGGATTCAGGGGCACTGAAGCTTTCTTT	TRBV20-1	TRBJ1-1	.	many	12
CASGEAGPRQHF	TGTGCCAGTGGAGAGGCCGGGCCGCGCCAGCATTTT	TRBV12-3/TRBV12-4	TRBJ1-5	.	many	12
CASSPGHGLAPKGEQFF	TGTGCCAGCAGCCCGGGCCACGGACTAGCGCCTAAAGGGGAGCAGTTCTTC	TRBV4-2	TRBJ2-1	TRBD2	.	17
CASSLARGRADTQYF	TGCGCCAGCAGCTTAGCGAGGGGGCGGGCAGATACGCAGTATTTT	TRBV5-1	TRBJ2-3	TRBD1	once	15
CSARDGGSVYEQYF	TGCAGTGCTAGAGACGGCGGGAGTGTCTACGAGCAGTACTTC	TRBV20-1	TRBJ2-7	TRBD2	.	14
CASSLGPSGRLYNEQFF	TGTGCCAGCAGCTTAGGACCTAGCGGGAGGCTCTACAATGAGCAGTTCTTC	TRBV7-9	TRBJ2-1	TRBD2	.	17
CASSSNGYNSPLHF	TGTGCCAGCAGCTCGAACGGTTACAATTCACCCCTCCACTTT	TRBV7-8	TRBJ1-6	.	.	14
CASQFGGGSYNEQFF	TGTGCCAGCCAATTTGGCGGGGGATCCTACAATGAGCAGTTCTTC	TRBV4-2	TRBJ2-1	TRBD2	few	15
CASSSRGRASGELFF	TGTGCCAGCAGCTCAAGGGGGAGGGCCTCCGGGGAGCTGTTTTTT	TRBV7-2	TRBJ2-2	.	few	15
CAIRRTGIGEAFF	TGTGCCATCAGACGGACAGGGATTGGTGAAGCTTTCTTT	TRBV10-3	TRBJ1-1	TRBD1	few	13
CASSSLGQIQETQYF	TGTGCCAGCAGCTCACTCGGACAGATACAAGAGACCCAGTACTTC	TRBV11-2	TRBJ2-5	.	.	15
CASSQKLASSYNEQFF	TGCGCCAGCAGCCAAAAACTAGCGAGCTCCTACAATGAGCAGTTCTTC	TRBV4-3	TRBJ2-1	TRBD2	.	16
CASSPPLALDTQYF	TGTGCCAGCAGCCCACCCCTAGCGTTGGATACGCAGTATTTT	TRBV7-9	TRBJ2-3	.	.	14
CASSLGTSQGEQYF	TGTGCCAGCAGCTTAGGAACCTCTCAAGGGGAGCAGTACTTC	TRBV7-3	TRBJ2-7	.	.	14
CASSQATGQSSYEQYF	TGCGCCAGCAGCCAAGCGACGGGACAGAGCTCCTACGAGCAGTACTTC	TRBV4-3	TRBJ2-7	TRBD1	few	16
CATSDGNRGFTDTQYF	TGTGCCACCAGTGACGGAAACAGGGGATTCACAGATACGCAGTATTTT	TRBV24-1	TRBJ2-3	TRBD1	few	16
CASSLRLAGFDEQFF	TGTGCCAGCAGCTTGAGGCTAGCGGGATTCGATGAGCAGTTCTTC	TRBV5-5	TRBJ2-1	TRBD2	.	15
CSATAGTGRTEPQHF	TGCAGTGCTACAGCCGGGACAGGGAGAACGGAGCCCCAGCATTTT	TRBV20-1	TRBJ1-5	TRBD1	many	15
CASSRPLGTASSYEQYF	TGTGCCAGCAGTAGACCCTTGGGGACAGCCTCGTCCTACGAGCAGTACTTC	TRBV6-2/TRBV6-3	TRBJ2-7	TRBD1	.	17